These T cell receptor beta chains were read from a single sample in a study of tumor-infiltrating lymphocytes in oesophageal squamous cell carcinoma. TCRdb reanalysed the PCR reads using MiXCR and keeps one entry per CDR3 protein. The data contain about 10,000 distinct CDR3 sequences, about 60% of them singletons. The sequenced material came from esophageal tumor tissue. Receptors were obtained from a male donor with esophageal squamous cell carcinoma. Both conserved end residues are trimmed from each CDR3.

ASSFQGANTGELY | TRBJ2-5 | 13 | TRBV12-3/TRBV12-4
ASSLNRGGDEQY | . | 12 | TRBV7-2
ASRHRGGSNIQY | TRBJ2-4 | 12 | TRBV12-3/TRBV12-4
ASSLAGAGNTIY | TRBJ1-3 | 12 | TRBV7-8
ASSEGLIRGAYEQY | . | 14 | TRBV6-1
ASSLAPPNSGANVLT | TRBJ2-6 | 15 | TRBV5-1
ASSLSGIGYNEQF | TRBJ2-1 | 13 | TRBV6-6
ASSSRLAGLSYEQY | TRBJ2-7 | 14 | TRBV11-2
ASSLFPGTGDGYT | TRBJ1-2 | 13 | TRBV6-6
ASSSFLNTGELF | TRBJ2-2 | 12 | TRBV7-6
SARVRGVWDEQY | . | 12 | TRBV20-1
ATSDPEGQESPARY | TRBJ2-7 | 14 | TRBV24-1
ASSSRDRVGEQY | TRBJ2-7 | 12 | TRBV5-6
ASSLQAGRGRNEQF | . | 14 | TRBV11-1
ASSLLRQGANTEAF | TRBJ1-1 | 14 | TRBV7-8
ASSSRTAPREY | TRBJ2-7 | 11 | TRBV7-8
ASSLNGGMRETQY | TRBJ2-5 | 13 | TRBV7-2
ASSLGGQAFYNEQF | TRBJ2-1 | 14 | TRBV27
AISGRGRVLEAF | TRBJ2-4 | 12 | TRBV6-1
ASSLMSSGSVAQY | TRBJ2-7 | 13 | TRBV11-2
ASSLLARVGRVADTQY | TRBJ2-3 | 16 | TRBV7-8
ASSSSNTDTQY | TRBJ2-3 | 11 | TRBV6-1
ASSSYRTNSYNEQF | . | 14 | TRBV7-2
ASSPQGERGEAF | TRBJ1-1 | 12 | TRBV10-1
ASSRQGRSTDTQY | TRBJ2-3 | 13 | TRBV6-1
ASSPSSETQY | TRBJ2-5 | 10 | TRBV7-4
ASTLRGFWNEQF | TRBJ2-1 | 12 | TRBV6-1
ASSLDRLAGDYNEQF | TRBJ2-1 | 15 | TRBV5-8
ASGGTSGSSEQF | TRBJ2-1 | 12 | TRBV12-5
ASSTRQRGEQF | . | 11 | TRBV12-3/TRBV12-4
ASSDSGGELF | TRBJ2-2 | 10 | TRBV6-5
ASSFETGDEQY | TRBJ2-7 | 11 | TRBV7-2
ASSGLAPYEQY | TRBJ2-7 | 11 | TRBV7-8
ASSTEATRAWNEQF | TRBJ2-1 | 14 | TRBV7-3
ASRIGTSGEETQY | . | 13 | TRBV6-5
ATSDPQGLERNEQY | . | 14 | TRBV24-1
ASSLTSQGYNEQF | TRBJ2-1 | 13 | TRBV7-3
ASSFTGTEEQY | TRBJ2-7 | 11 | TRBV7-2
ASSRRLPGSYNEQF | TRBJ2-1 | 14 | TRBV5-5
AGEGDNSPLH | TRBJ2-3 | 10 | TRBV7-4
ASRYSLDSPPRFYEQY | TRBJ2-7 | 16 | TRBV12-2
ASSYPQAYGYT | TRBJ1-2 | 11 | TRBV5-6
ATSGHTDTQY | TRBJ2-3 | 10 | TRBV24-1
ASSGGASRETQY | TRBJ2-5 | 12 | TRBV7-3
ASSREETQY | TRBJ2-5 | 9 | TRBV7-8
ASSLGTRSSGANVLT | TRBJ2-6 | 15 | TRBV7-2
ASSLRQGGSQY | . | 11 | TRBV5-8
ASSLGGAETQY | TRBJ2-5 | 11 | TRBV5-1
ASSLEGYPFYEQY | TRBJ2-7 | 13 | TRBV7-2
ASSFTRETQY | TRBJ2-5 | 10 | TRBV11-3
ASSAGGSDGTQY | . | 12 | TRBV6-8